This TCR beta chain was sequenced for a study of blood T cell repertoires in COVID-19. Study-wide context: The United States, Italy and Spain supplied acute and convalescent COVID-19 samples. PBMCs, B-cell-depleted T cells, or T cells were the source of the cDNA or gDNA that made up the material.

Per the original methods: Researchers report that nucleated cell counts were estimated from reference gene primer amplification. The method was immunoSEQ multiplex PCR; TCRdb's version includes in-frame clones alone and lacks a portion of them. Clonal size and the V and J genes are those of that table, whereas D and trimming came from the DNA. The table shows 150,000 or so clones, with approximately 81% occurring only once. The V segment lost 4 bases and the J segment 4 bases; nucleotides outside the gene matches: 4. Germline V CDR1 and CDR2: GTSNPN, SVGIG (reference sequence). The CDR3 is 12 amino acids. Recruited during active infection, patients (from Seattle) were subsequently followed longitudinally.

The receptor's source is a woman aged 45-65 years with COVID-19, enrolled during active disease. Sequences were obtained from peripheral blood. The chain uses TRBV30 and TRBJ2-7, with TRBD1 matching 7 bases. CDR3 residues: CAWNRGNYEQYF. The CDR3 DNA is TGTGCCTGGAACAGGGGCAATTACGAGCAGTACTTC.